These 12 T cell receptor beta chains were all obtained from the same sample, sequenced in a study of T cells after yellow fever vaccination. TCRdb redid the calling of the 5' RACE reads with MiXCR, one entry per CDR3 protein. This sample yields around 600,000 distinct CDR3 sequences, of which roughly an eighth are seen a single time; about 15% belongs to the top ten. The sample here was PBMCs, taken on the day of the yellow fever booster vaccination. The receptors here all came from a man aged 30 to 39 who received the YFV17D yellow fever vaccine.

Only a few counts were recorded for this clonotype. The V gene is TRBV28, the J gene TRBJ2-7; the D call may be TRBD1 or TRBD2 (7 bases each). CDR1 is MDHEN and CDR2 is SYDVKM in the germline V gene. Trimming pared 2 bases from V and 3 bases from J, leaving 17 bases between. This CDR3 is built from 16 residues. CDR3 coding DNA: TGTGCCAGCAGTTTAGGGAGCGGGACAGTTAACTACGAGCAGTACTTC. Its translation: CASSLGSGTVNYEQYF.

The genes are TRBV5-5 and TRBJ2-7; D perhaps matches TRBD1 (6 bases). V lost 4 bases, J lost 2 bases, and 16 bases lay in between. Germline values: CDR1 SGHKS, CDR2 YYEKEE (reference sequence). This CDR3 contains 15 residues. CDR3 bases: TGTGCCAGCAGCCCTGGCCCCAGGGGTCCCTACGAGCAGTACTTC. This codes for CASSPGPRGPYEQYF.

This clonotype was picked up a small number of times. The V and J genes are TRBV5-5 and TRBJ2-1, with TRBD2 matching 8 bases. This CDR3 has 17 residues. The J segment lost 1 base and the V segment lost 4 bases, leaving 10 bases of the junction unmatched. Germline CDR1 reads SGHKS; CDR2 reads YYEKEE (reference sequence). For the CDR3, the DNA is TGTGCCAGCAGCCGTCAGCTCGGGAGGGCGTCCTACAATGAGCAGTTCTTC. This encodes CASSRQLGRASYNEQFF.

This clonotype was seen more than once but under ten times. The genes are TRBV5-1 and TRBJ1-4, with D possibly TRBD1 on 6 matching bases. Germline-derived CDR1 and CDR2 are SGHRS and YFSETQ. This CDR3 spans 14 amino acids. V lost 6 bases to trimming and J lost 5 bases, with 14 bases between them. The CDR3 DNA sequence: TGCGCCAGCACCTGGGGGCAAGGGAATGAAAAACTGTTTTTT. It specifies CASTWGQGNEKLFF.

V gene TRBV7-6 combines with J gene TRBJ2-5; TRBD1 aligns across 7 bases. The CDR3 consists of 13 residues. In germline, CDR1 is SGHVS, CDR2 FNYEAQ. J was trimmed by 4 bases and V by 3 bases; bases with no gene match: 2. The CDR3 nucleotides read TGTGCCAGCAGCTTTCACAGGGGAGAGACCCAGTACTTC. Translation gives CASSFHRGETQYF.

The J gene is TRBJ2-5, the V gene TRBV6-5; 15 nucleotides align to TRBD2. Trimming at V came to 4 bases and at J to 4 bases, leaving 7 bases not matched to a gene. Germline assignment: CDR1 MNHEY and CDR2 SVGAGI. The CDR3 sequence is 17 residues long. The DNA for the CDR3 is TGTGCCAGCAGTTTAACTTTGGGACTAGCGGGAGGAGAGACCCAGTACTTC. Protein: CASSLTLGLAGGETQYF.

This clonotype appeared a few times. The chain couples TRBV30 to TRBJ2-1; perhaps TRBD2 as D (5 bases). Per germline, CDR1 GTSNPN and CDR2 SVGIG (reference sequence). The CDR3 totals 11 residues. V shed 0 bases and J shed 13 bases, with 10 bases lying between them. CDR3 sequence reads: CAWSVVTIQFF. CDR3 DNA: TGTGCCTGGAGTGTCGTGACTATTCAGTTCTTC.

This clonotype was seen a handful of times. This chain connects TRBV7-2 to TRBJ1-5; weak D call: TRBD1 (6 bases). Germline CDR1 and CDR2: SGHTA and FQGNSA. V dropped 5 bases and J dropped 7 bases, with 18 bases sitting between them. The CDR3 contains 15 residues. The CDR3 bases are TGTGCCAGCAGCGCTAGCAGGGGCGGGAGCCAGCCCCAGCATTTT. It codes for CASSASRGGSQPQHF.

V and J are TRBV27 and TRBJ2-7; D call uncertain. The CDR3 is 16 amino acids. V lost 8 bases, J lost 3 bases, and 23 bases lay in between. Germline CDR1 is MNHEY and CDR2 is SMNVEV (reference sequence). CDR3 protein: CASATYLRGPSYEQYF. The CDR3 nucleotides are TGTGCCAGCGCGACCTACCTTCGCGGACCTAGCTACGAGCAGTACTTC.

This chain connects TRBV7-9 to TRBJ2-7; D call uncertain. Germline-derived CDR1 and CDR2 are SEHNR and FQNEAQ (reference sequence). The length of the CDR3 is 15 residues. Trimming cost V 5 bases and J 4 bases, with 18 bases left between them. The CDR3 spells CASSPGASAAYEQYF. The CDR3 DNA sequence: TGTGCCAGCAGCCCAGGAGCATCCGCTGCGTACGAGCAGTACTTC.

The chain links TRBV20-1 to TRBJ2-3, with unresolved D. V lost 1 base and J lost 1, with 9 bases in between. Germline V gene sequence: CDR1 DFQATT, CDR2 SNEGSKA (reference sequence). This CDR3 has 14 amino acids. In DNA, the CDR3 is TGCAGTGCTAGAGTTGGTGTGGGCACAGATACGCAGTATTTT. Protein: CSARVGVGTDTQYF.

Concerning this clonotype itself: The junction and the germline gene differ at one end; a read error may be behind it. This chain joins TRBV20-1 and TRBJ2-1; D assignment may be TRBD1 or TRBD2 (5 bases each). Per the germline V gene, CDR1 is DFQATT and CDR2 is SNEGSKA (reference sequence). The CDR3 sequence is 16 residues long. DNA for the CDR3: TGCTGTGCCCGGAACTCGGGACCCTCAAGGGGTAATGAGCAGTTCTTC. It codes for CCARNSGPSRGNEQFF.